This TCR beta chain was obtained from a study of shared clonotypes between healthy human individuals. About the research overall: The study used three CD4 naive, three CD4 memory, two CD8 naive and one CD8 memory plate per donor.

Remarks on this clone: Its target is unknown.

Splitting the CD4+ cells yielded a CD45RA+ naive subset and a CD45RA-negative memory subset. General study findings and limits: Generally, naive subsets came out with larger estimated richness than memory subsets.

It was at deep level that the assay was run. Profiling relied on immunoSEQ multiplex PCR, and the TCRdb table lists in-frame clones only, not all of them. The repertoire consists of fewer than 3 million clones, with 80% to 95% occurring once and the leading ten covering around 0.38%. Looked up from germline, CDR1 is MDHEN and CDR2 is SYDVKM. The CDR3 extends over 13 amino acids. With 3 bases removed from V and 2 bases from J, the gap between germline ends came to 8 bases. The sequenced sample consisted of naive CD4+ T cells from PBMCs. The subset is: CD45RA+ positively selected. The clonotype was recovered from a man aged 18 to 35 in good health. Some clones in this sample may be carry-over from other donors' samples. The gene calls are TRBV28 and TRBJ2-7; D unclear. Here the CDR3 reads CASSLELPYEQYF. In nucleotides, the CDR3 is TGTGCCAGCAGTTTGGAACTCCCCTACGAGCAGTACTTC.